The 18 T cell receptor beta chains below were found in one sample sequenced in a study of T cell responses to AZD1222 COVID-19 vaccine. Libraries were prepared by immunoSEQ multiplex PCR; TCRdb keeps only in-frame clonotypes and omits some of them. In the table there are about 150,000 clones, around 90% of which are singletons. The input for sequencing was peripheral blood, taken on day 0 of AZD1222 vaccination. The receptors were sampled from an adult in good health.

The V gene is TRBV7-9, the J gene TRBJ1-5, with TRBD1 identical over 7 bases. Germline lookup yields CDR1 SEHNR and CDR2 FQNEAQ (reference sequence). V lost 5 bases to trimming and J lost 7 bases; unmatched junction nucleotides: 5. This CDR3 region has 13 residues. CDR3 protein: CASSPGGGQPQHF. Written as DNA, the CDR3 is TGTGCCAGCAGCCCAGGGGGAGGCCAGCCCCAGCATTTT.

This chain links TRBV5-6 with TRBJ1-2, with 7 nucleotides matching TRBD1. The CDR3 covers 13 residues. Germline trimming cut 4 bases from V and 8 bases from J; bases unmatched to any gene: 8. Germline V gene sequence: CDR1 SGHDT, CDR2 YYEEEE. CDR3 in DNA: TGTGCCAGCAGCCTAGACAGGGCTGGAGGCTACACCTTC. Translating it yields CASSLDRAGGYTF.

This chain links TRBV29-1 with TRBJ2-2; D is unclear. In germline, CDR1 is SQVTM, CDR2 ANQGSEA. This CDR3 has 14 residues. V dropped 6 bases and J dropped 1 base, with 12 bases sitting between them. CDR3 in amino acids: CSVLPRLNTGELFF. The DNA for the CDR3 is TGCAGCGTCCTTCCCCGGCTGAACACCGGGGAGCTGTTTTTT.

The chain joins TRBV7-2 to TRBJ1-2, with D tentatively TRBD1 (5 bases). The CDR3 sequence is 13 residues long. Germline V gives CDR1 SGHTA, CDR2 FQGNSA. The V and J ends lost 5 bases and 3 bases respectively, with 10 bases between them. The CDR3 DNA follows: TGTGCCAGCAGCCCAGAGACAGACTATGGCTACACCTTC. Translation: CASSPETDYGYTF.

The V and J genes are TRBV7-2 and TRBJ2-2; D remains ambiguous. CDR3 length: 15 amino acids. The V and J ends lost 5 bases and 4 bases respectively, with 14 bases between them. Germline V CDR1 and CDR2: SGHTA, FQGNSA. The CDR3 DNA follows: TGTGCCAGCAGCACTCTAGGAGCGCGCACCGGGGAGCTGTTTTTT. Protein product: CASSTLGARTGELFF.

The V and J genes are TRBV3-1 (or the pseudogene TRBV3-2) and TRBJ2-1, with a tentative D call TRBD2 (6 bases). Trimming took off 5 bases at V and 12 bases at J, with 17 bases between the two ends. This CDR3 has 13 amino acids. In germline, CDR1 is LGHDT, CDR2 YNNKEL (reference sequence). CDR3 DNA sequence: TGTGCCAGCAGCTGGACCTCCCTGGGGGGGCAGTTCTTC. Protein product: CASSWTSLGGQFF.

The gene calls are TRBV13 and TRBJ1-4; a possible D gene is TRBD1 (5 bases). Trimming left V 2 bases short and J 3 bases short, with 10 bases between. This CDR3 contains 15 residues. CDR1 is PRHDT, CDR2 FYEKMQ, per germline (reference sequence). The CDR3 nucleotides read TGTGCCAGCAGCTTAAGGGGAACGGCTAATGAAAAACTGTTTTTT. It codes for CASSLRGTANEKLFF.

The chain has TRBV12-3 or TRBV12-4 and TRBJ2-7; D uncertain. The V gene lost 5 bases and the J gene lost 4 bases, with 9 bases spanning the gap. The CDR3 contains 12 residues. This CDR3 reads CASSTPPYEQYF. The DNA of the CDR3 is TGTGCCAGCAGTACCCCACCTTACGAGCAGTACTTC.

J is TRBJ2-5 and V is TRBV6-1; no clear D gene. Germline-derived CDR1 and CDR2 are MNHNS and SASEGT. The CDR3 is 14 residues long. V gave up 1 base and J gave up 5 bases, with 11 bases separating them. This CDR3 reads CASSEDGFSETQYF. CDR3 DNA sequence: TGTGCCAGCAGTGAAGACGGGTTTTCGGAGACCCAGTACTTC.

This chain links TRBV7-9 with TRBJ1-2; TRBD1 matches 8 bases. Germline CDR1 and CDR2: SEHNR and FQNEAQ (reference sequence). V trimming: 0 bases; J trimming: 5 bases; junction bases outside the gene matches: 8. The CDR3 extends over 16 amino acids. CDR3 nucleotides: TGTGCCAGCAGCTTAGCCCCGACAGGGGACGAGTATGGCTACACCTTC. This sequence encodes CASSLAPTGDEYGYTF.

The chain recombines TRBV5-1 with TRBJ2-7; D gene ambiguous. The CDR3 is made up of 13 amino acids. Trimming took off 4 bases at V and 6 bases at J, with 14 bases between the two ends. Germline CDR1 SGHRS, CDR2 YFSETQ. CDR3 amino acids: CASSHREAAEQYF. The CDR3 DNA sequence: TGCGCCAGCAGCCATAGGGAAGCAGCCGAGCAGTACTTC.

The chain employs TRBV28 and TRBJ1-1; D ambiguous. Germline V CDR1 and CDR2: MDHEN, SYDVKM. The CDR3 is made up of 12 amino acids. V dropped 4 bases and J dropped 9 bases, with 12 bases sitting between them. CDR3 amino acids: CASSWRRTQAFF. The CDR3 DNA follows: TGTGCCAGCAGTTGGCGGAGGACTCAAGCTTTCTTT.

The CDR3 sequence: CASSPGGVATNEKLFF. CDR3 nucleotides: TGCGCCAGCAGCCCAGGAGGGGTTGCAACTAATGAAAAACTGTTTTTT. The chain is built from TRBV5-1 and TRBJ1-4; perhaps TRBD1 as D (5 bases). With 4 bases removed from V and 0 bases from J, the gap between germline ends came to 13 bases. The CDR3 length is 16 residues. Germline lookup yields CDR1 SGHRS and CDR2 YFSETQ.

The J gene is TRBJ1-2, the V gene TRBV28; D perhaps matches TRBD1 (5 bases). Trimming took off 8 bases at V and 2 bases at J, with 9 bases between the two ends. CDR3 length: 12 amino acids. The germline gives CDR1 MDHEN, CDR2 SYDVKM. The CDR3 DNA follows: TGTGCCAGCGGTGCAGGGAACTATGGCTACACCTTC. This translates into CASGAGNYGYTF.

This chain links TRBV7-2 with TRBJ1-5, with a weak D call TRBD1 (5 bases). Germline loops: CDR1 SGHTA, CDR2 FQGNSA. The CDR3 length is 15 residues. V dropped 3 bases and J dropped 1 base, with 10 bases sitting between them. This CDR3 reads CASSLGGVSNQPQHF. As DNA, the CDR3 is TGTGCCAGCAGCTTGGGAGGGGTCAGCAATCAGCCCCAGCATTTT.

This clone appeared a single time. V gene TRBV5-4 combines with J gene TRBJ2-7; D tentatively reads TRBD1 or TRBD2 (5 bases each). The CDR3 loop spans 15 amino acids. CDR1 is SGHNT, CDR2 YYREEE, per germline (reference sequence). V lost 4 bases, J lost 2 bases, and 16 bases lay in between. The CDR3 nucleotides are TGTGCCAGCAGCAAAGGGACCGCCGACCCCTACGAGCAGTACTTC. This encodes CASSKGTADPYEQYF.

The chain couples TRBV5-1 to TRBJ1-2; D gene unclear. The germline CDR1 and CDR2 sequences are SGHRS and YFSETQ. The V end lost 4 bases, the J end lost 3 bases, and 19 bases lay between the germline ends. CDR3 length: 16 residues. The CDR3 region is CASSLQVSGGDYGYTF. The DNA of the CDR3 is TGCGCCAGCAGCCTCCAAGTTTCGGGCGGAGACTATGGCTACACCTTC.

CDR3 coding DNA: TGTGCCAGCAGCGGCCGGGACAGGGCCTCCTATGGCTACACCTTC. Translating it yields CASSGRDRASYGYTF. The chain recombines TRBV9 with TRBJ1-2; 9 nucleotides line up with TRBD1. The V gene end was trimmed by 3 bases and the J gene end by 4 bases; junction bases not matched to a gene: 7. The length of the CDR3 is 15 residues. The germline V gene has CDR1 SGDLS and CDR2 YYNGEE. Combining the CDR3 with reference TRBV9 and TRBJ1-2 gives the whole variable domain DSGVTQTPKHLITATGQRVTLRCSPRSGDLSVYWYQQSLDQGLQFLIQYYNGEERAKGNILERFSAQQFPDLHSELNLSSLELGDSALYFCASSGRDRASYGYTFGSGTRLTVV.